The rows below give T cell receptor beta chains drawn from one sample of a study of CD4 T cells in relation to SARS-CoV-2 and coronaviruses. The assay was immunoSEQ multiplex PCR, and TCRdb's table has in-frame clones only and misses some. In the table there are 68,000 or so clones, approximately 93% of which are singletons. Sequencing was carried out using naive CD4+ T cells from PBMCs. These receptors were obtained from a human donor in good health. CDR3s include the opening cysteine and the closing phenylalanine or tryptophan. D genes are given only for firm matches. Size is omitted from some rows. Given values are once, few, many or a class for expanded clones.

CDR3 DNA: TGTGCCAGCAGCATCGGACAGCCCTTGGAGACCCAGTACTTC; CDR3 protein: CASSIGQPLETQYF; clone size: NA; J gene: TRBJ2-5; D gene: NA; V gene: TRBV7-9
CDR3 DNA: TGCGCCAGCAGCTCCATAGCAGATGAAAAACTGTTTTTT; CDR3 protein: CASSSIADEKLFF; clone size: NA; J gene: TRBJ1-4; D gene: NA; V gene: TRBV5-1
CDR3 DNA: TGTGCCATCAGTGGCGGACAGAGGAACACTGAAGCTTTCTTT; CDR3 protein: CAISGGQRNTEAFF; clone size: NA; J gene: TRBJ1-1; D gene: NA; V gene: TRBV10-3
CDR3 DNA: TGCGCCAGCAGCCGGGACCTCATGGGCGAGCAGTACTTC; CDR3 protein: CASSRDLMGEQYF; clone size: NA; J gene: TRBJ2-7; D gene: NA; V gene: TRBV5-1
CDR3 DNA: TGTGCCAGCAAGCCAGGAGGCACAGATACGCAGTATTTT; CDR3 protein: CASKPGGTDTQYF; clone size: once; J gene: TRBJ2-3; D gene: NA; V gene: TRBV28
CDR3 DNA: TGTGCCAGCAGCCGAACAGGGGACTCCCAGCCCCAGCATTTT; CDR3 protein: CASSRTGDSQPQHF; clone size: NA; J gene: TRBJ1-5; D gene: TRBD1; V gene: TRBV9
CDR3 DNA: TGTGCCAGCAGCTTGTCACCCGGGGCTGGCGCCTACAATGAGCAGTTCTTC; CDR3 protein: CASSLSPGAGAYNEQFF; clone size: once; J gene: TRBJ2-1; D gene: NA; V gene: TRBV5-6
CDR3 DNA: TGTGCCAGCAGCCAAGATCAGTCGGCAGGGGTGAATTCACCCCTCCACTTT; CDR3 protein: CASSQDQSAGVNSPLHF; clone size: NA; J gene: TRBJ1-6; D gene: NA; V gene: TRBV3-1/TRBV3-2
CDR3 DNA: TGCGCCAGCAGCTCATCCGGGACGGACCACTCTAACTATGGCTACACCTTC; CDR3 protein: CASSSSGTDHSNYGYTF; clone size: once; J gene: TRBJ1-2; D gene: NA; V gene: TRBV5-1
CDR3 DNA: TGTGCCAGCAGCCCCCACGCAGGGGAGGACACCGGGGAGCTGTTTTTT; CDR3 protein: CASSPHAGEDTGELFF; clone size: NA; J gene: TRBJ2-2; D gene: NA; V gene: TRBV11-3
CDR3 DNA: TGTGCCAGCAGTAGACTAGCGGAAGAGACCCAGTACTTC; CDR3 protein: CASSRLAEETQYF; clone size: NA; J gene: TRBJ2-5; D gene: TRBD2; V gene: TRBV7-9
CDR3 DNA: TGTGCCAGCAGCCTCCTGGCCGGGGGACAGGGCCTCTCTGGAAACACCATATATTTT; CDR3 protein: CASSLLAGGQGLSGNTIYF; clone size: NA; J gene: TRBJ1-3; D gene: TRBD1; V gene: TRBV3-1/TRBV3-2
CDR3 DNA: TGTGCCAGCAGTGAAACAGGGGACCCCCCCTACGAGCAGTACTTC; CDR3 protein: CASSETGDPPYEQYF; clone size: NA; J gene: TRBJ2-7; D gene: TRBD1; V gene: TRBV6-1
CDR3 DNA: TGTGCCTGGAGTGTACTGAGGGGGGGCGAGCAGTACTTC; CDR3 protein: CAWSVLRGGEQYF; clone size: NA; J gene: TRBJ2-7; D gene: NA; V gene: TRBV30
CDR3 DNA: TGTGCCAGCAGTTACCCCCTCCAGGGGGCATGGGAGAATCTAGCCAAAAACATTCAGTACTTC; CDR3 protein: CASSYPLQGAWENLAKNIQYF; clone size: NA; J gene: TRBJ2-4; D gene: TRBD1; V gene: TRBV6-2/TRBV6-3
CDR3 DNA: TGTGCCAGCAGTTATATATCCTCGGGCTATGGCTACACCTTC; CDR3 protein: CASSYISSGYGYTF; clone size: NA; J gene: TRBJ1-2; D gene: NA; V gene: TRBV6-2/TRBV6-3
CDR3 DNA: TGTGCCAGCACTGTTTTCCTGGCGGGGTATGGCTACACCTTC; CDR3 protein: CASTVFLAGYGYTF; clone size: NA; J gene: TRBJ1-2; D gene: NA; V gene: TRBV21-1
CDR3 DNA: TGTGCTGGGAACCAGGGCAAGCCAAACACCGGGGAGCTGTTTTTT; CDR3 protein: CAGNQGKPNTGELFF; clone size: NA; J gene: TRBJ2-2; D gene: NA; V gene: TRBV28
CDR3 DNA: TGTGCCAGCAGTTTTTCGAGCGGAGCATACAATGAGCAGTTCTTC; CDR3 protein: CASSFSSGAYNEQFF; clone size: NA; J gene: TRBJ2-1; D gene: NA; V gene: TRBV28
CDR3 DNA: TGTGCCAGCTCACCCTCCACGCGGCTAGCGGTACACAATGAGCAGTTCTTC; CDR3 protein: CASSPSTRLAVHNEQFF; clone size: once; J gene: TRBJ2-1; D gene: TRBD2; V gene: TRBV18
CDR3 DNA: TGTGCCAGCAGCGCCGGGTACGAAACGCAAGAGACCCAGTACTTC; CDR3 protein: CASSAGYETQETQYF; clone size: NA; J gene: TRBJ2-5; D gene: NA; V gene: TRBV5-5
CDR3 DNA: TGTGCCAGCAGTAGGACAGGGCCGTCGCAGCCCCAGCATTTT; CDR3 protein: CASSRTGPSQPQHF; clone size: NA; J gene: TRBJ1-5; D gene: TRBD1; V gene: TRBV27
CDR3 DNA: TGTGCCAGCAGTGAAATAGGACGGGTGGGAGAGCCCCAGCATTTT; CDR3 protein: CASSEIGRVGEPQHF; clone size: NA; J gene: TRBJ1-5; D gene: NA; V gene: TRBV2
CDR3 DNA: TGTGCCTGGAGTCGGCTAGCTACTAGCACAGATACGCAGTATTTT; CDR3 protein: CAWSRLATSTDTQYF; clone size: NA; J gene: TRBJ2-3; D gene: NA; V gene: TRBV30
CDR3 DNA: TGCGCCAGCAGCTTGTCGCTGAGCTCTGGAAACACCATATATTTT; CDR3 protein: CASSLSLSSGNTIYF; clone size: NA; J gene: TRBJ1-3; D gene: NA; V gene: TRBV5-1
CDR3 DNA: TGCGCCAGCAGCTCACGGGGCGGGCACGACGAGCAGTACTTC; CDR3 protein: CASSSRGGHDEQYF; clone size: once; J gene: TRBJ2-7; D gene: NA; V gene: TRBV4-3
CDR3 DNA: TGTGCCAGCAGCCTCATTAATCAGCCCCAGCATTTT; CDR3 protein: CASSLINQPQHF; clone size: NA; J gene: TRBJ1-5; D gene: NA; V gene: TRBV7-9
CDR3 DNA: TGTGCCACCAGCAGCGGACACCCGAGCTCCTACGAGCAGTACTTC; CDR3 protein: CATSSGHPSSYEQYF; clone size: NA; J gene: TRBJ2-7; D gene: NA; V gene: TRBV15
CDR3 DNA: TGCGCCAGCAGCCAAGATAACGGAGCGGGGGGATACGGGGAGCTGTTTTTT; CDR3 protein: CASSQDNGAGGYGELFF; clone size: NA; J gene: TRBJ2-2; D gene: TRBD2; V gene: TRBV4-3
CDR3 DNA: TGTGCCAGCAGCTTAGTCGCGGGATCTGGGGCCAACGTCCTGACTTTC; CDR3 protein: CASSLVAGSGANVLTF; clone size: NA; J gene: TRBJ2-6; D gene: NA; V gene: TRBV7-9
CDR3 DNA: TGTGCCAGCAGTTCCCCCCCAGGGGCTCCATCGCCCCAGCATTTT; CDR3 protein: CASSSPPGAPSPQHF; clone size: NA; J gene: TRBJ1-5; D gene: NA; V gene: TRBV28
CDR3 DNA: TGTGCCAGCAGCTTAGATGGGACTACTACAGATACGCAGTATTTT; CDR3 protein: CASSLDGTTTDTQYF; clone size: NA; J gene: TRBJ2-3; D gene: TRBD2; V gene: TRBV11-3
CDR3 DNA: TGTGCCAGCGGCTACAGGACTAGCTCCAATGAGCAGTTCTTC; CDR3 protein: CASGYRTSSNEQFF; clone size: NA; J gene: TRBJ2-1; D gene: TRBD2; V gene: TRBV11-2
CDR3 DNA: TGTGCCAGCAGCCTTCGACAGGGGGCCGGGTACAATGAGCAGTTCTTC; CDR3 protein: CASSLRQGAGYNEQFF; clone size: once; J gene: TRBJ2-1; D gene: TRBD1; V gene: TRBV5-4
CDR3 DNA: TGTGCCAGCTCAAGGGGTTCCGGGGAAACTGAAGCTTTCTTT; CDR3 protein: CASSRGSGETEAFF; clone size: NA; J gene: TRBJ1-1; D gene: NA; V gene: TRBV18
CDR3 DNA: TGTGCCAGCAGCTTGGGAGGGGTCGCTGGAAACACCATATATTTT; CDR3 protein: CASSLGGVAGNTIYF; clone size: NA; J gene: TRBJ1-3; D gene: NA; V gene: TRBV7-9
CDR3 DNA: TGTGCCAGTAGTATACCGGGGGGCGCTGGGAATGAGCAGTTCTTC; CDR3 protein: CASSIPGGAGNEQFF; clone size: once; J gene: TRBJ2-1; D gene: NA; V gene: TRBV19
CDR3 DNA: TGTGCCAGCAGCCGTTTAGGCGGGACAATCTCCTACGAGCAGTACTTC; CDR3 protein: CASSRLGGTISYEQYF; clone size: once; J gene: TRBJ2-7; D gene: NA; V gene: TRBV7-6
CDR3 DNA: TGTGCCAGCAGAAGGACAGGACCTTTCTACGAGCAGTACTTC; CDR3 protein: CASRRTGPFYEQYF; clone size: NA; J gene: TRBJ2-7; D gene: TRBD1; V gene: TRBV27
CDR3 DNA: TGCGCCAGCAGCCCCGGGCCCGCGGGGGAACTTCAGCCCCAGCATTTT; CDR3 protein: CASSPGPAGELQPQHF; clone size: once; J gene: TRBJ1-5; D gene: NA; V gene: TRBV5-1
CDR3 DNA: TGTGCCAGTAGTCGAAAAGGGGAAAAACTGTTTTTT; CDR3 protein: CASSRKGEKLFF; clone size: NA; J gene: TRBJ1-4; D gene: NA; V gene: TRBV19
CDR3 DNA: TGTGCCAGCAGTGCACCGAACACCGGGGAGCTGTTTTTT; CDR3 protein: CASSAPNTGELFF; clone size: NA; J gene: TRBJ2-2; D gene: NA; V gene: TRBV6-4
CDR3 DNA: TGTGCCAGCAGTGAACAGTCAGGACTAGCGGGATGGGGCACAGATACGCAGTATTTT; CDR3 protein: CASSEQSGLAGWGTDTQYF; clone size: NA; J gene: TRBJ2-3; D gene: TRBD2; V gene: TRBV2
CDR3 DNA: TGTGCCACCAGTGATTTGACTAGCTGGGGTACAGATACGCAGTATTTT; CDR3 protein: CATSDLTSWGTDTQYF; clone size: NA; J gene: TRBJ2-3; D gene: NA; V gene: TRBV24-1
CDR3 DNA: TGCAGTGCTTCAGGTACTGAAGCTTTCTTT; CDR3 protein: CSASGTEAFF; clone size: NA; J gene: TRBJ1-1; D gene: NA; V gene: TRBV20-1
CDR3 DNA: TGTGCCTCCCGGGACAGGTGGTGGACCGGGGAGCTGTTTTTT; CDR3 protein: CASRDRWWTGELFF; clone size: few; J gene: TRBJ2-2; D gene: TRBD1; V gene: TRBV3-1/TRBV3-2